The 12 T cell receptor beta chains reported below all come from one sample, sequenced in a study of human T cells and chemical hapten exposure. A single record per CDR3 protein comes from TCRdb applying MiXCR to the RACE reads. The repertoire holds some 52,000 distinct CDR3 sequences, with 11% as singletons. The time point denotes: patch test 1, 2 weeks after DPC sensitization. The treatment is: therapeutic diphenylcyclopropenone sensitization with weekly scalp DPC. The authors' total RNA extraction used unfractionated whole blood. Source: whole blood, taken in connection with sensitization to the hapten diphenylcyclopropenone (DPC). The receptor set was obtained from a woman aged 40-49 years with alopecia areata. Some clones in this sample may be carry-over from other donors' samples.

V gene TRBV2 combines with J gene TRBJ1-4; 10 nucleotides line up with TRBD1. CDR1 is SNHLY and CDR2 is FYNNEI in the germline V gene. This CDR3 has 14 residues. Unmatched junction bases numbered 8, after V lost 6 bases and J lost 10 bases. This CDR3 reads CASSPDRGHGKLFF. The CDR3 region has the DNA TGTGCCAGCAGCCCCGACAGGGGGCATGGAAAACTGTTTTTT.

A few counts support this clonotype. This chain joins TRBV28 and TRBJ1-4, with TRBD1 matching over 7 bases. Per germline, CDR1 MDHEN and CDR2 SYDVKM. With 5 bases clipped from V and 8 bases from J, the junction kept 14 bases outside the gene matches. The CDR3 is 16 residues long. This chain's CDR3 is CASSRYRTGREEKLFF. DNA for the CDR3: TGTGCCAGCAGTCGTTATAGGACAGGCCGTGAGGAAAAACTGTTTTTT. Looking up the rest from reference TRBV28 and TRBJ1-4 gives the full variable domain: DVKVTQSSRYLVKRTGEKVFLECVQDMDHENMFWYRQDPGLGLRLIYFSYDVKMKEKGDIPEGYSVSREKKERFSLILESASTNQTSMYLCASSRYRTGREEKLFFGSGTQLSVL.

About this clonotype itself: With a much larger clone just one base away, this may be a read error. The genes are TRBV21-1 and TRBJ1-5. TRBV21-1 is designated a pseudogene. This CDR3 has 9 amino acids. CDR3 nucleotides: TGTGACCGTTTAGGGCCCCAGCATTTT. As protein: CDRLGPQHF.

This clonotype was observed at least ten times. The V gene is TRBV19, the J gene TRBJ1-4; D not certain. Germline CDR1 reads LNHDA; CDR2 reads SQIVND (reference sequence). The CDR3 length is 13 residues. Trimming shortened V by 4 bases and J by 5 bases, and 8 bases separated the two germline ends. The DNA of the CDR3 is TGTGCCAGTAGTAGAACAGTGAATGAAAAACTGTTTTTT. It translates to CASSRTVNEKLFF.

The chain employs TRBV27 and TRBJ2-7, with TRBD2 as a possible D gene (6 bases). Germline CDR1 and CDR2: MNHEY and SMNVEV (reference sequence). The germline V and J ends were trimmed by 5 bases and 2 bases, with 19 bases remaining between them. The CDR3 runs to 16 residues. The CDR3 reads CASSRPGLGGAYEQYF. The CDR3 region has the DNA TGTGCCAGCAGTCGCCCAGGCCTAGGAGGGGCCTACGAGCAGTACTTC.

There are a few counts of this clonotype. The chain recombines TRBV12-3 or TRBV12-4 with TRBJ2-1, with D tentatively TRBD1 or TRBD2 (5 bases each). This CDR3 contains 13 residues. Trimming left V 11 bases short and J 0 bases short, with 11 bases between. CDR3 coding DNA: TGTGCCTGGGGGTCGAGCTCCTACAATGAGCAGTTCTTC. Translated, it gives CAWGSSSYNEQFF.

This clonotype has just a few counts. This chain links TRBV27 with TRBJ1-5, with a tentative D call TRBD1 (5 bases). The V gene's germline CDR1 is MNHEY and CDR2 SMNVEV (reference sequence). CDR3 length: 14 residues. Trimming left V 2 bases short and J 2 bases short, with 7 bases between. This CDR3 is CASSLSRGNQPQHF. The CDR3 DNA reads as TGTGCCAGCAGTTTAAGCAGGGGCAATCAGCCCCAGCATTTT.

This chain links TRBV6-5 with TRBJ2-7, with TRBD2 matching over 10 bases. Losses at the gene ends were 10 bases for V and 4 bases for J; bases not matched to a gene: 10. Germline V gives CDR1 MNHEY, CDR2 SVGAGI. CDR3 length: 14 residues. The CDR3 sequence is CAIQQTAGGYEQYF. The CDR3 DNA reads TGTGCCATCCAGCAAACAGCGGGGGGGTACGAGCAGTACTTC.

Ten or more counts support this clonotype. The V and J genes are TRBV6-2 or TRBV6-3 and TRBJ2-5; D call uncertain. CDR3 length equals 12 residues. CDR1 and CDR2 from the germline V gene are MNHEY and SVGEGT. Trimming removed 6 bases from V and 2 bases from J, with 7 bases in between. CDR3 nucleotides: TGTGCCAGCAGGAGATTACAAGAGACCCAGTACTTC. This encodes CASRRLQETQYF.

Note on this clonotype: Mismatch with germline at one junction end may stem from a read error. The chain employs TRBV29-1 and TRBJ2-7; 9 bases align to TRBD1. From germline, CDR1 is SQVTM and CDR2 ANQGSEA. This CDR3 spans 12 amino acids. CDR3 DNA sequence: TGCAGCGCTGAACGGACAGGGGACGAGCAGTACTTC. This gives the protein CSAERTGDEQYF.

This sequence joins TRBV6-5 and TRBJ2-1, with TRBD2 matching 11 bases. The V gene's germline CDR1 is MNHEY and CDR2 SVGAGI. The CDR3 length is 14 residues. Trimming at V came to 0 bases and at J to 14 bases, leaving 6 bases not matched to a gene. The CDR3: CASSYSSGRVREFF. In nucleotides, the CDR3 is TGTGCCAGCAGTTACTCTAGCGGGAGGGTCCGGGAGTTCTTC.

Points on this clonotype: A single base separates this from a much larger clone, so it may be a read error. The CDR3 DNA sequence: TGTGCCAGCAGCCAAGAGCTAGCGGGGGGGAATGAGCAGTTCTTC. Protein product: CASSQELAGGNEQFF. The rearrangement links TRBV3-1 to TRBJ2-1; 12 nucleotides align to TRBD2. Germline lookup yields CDR1 LGHDT and CDR2 YNNKEL (reference sequence). V was pared by 0 bases and J by 7 bases, with 1 base of the junction left unmatched. There are 15 residues in the CDR3.